These 13 T cell receptor beta chains were all obtained from the same sample, sequenced in a study of cytomegalovirus exposure and HLA in healthy donors (dated by TCRdb to 2015 to 2018). To prepare the library, the immunoSEQ multiplex PCR assay was applied. This immuneACCESS table, as held by TCRdb, lists in-frame sequences with V and J called but not all clones. Of the missing ones, under half trace to an unresolved V gene in checked studies; the others have no known cause. The sample data list 150,000 to 200,000 clones, and over 65% of these were observed just once. The ten most abundant clones make up less than 8.5% of the sample. Sequenced material: PBMCs. The receptor source for this set is a man aged 18 to 30 in good health and CMV-seropositive.

V gene TRBV28 combines with J gene TRBJ1-5, with TRBD1 matching 7 bases. CDR3 length: 12 amino acids. V dropped 11 bases and J dropped 7; count of bases not matched to a gene: 8. Germline loops: CDR1 MDHEN, CDR2 SYDVKM. The CDR3 protein is CACRGGVQPQHF. In DNA, the CDR3 is TGTGCCTGCCGAGGGGGCGTGCAGCCCCAGCATTTT.

A few counts support this clone. V is TRBV28 and J is TRBJ1-2; TRBD1 matches at 7 bases. The CDR3 length is 15 residues. Germline CDR1 is MDHEN and CDR2 is SYDVKM. V lost 2 bases and J lost 2; bases outside the gene matches: 5. The DNA for the CDR3 is TGTGCCAGCAGTTTAAACAGGGGATCCAACTATGGCTACACCTTC. This encodes CASSLNRGSNYGYTF.

This clone has just one count. The chain employs TRBV7-9 and TRBJ1-5, with a weak D call TRBD1 (6 bases). Germline CDR1 SEHNR, CDR2 FQNEAQ (reference sequence). V lost 4 bases and J lost 0, with 13 bases in between. This CDR3 is built from 16 residues. The CDR3 is CASSSSRGNSNQPQHF. The CDR3 nucleotides read TGTGCCAGCAGCTCATCTAGGGGGAATAGCAATCAGCCCCAGCATTTT.

The chain has TRBV7-9 and TRBJ1-1, with 8 bases identical to TRBD1. The J segment lost 6 bases and the V segment lost 4 bases, leaving 13 bases of the junction unmatched. The CDR3 extends over 16 amino acids. The germline V gene has CDR1 SEHNR and CDR2 FQNEAQ (reference sequence). CDR3 residues: CASSWGTGLGIPEAFF. In nucleotides, the CDR3 is TGTGCCAGCAGCTGGGGGACAGGTCTCGGTATCCCTGAAGCTTTCTTT.

Of note for this clone: One end of the junction is discordant with germline, which a read error may explain. The chain combines TRBV2 with TRBJ1-2; 7 positions match TRBD1. Germline V gene lookup returns CDR1 SNHLY and CDR2 FYNNEI. The CDR3 runs 15 residues. Here the CDR3 reads CASSEKGARLYSYTF. As DNA, the CDR3 is TGTGCCAGCAGTGAAAAGGGGGCGCGTCTCTATAGCTACACCTTC. Drawing the rest from reference TRBV2 and TRBJ1-2, the complete variable domain is EPEVTQTPSHQVTQMGQEVILRCVPISNHLYFYWYRQILGQKVEFLVSFYNNEISEKSEIFDDQFSVERPDGSNFTLKIRSTKLEDSAMYFCASSEKGARLYSYTFGSGTRLTVV.

The gene calls are TRBV9 and TRBJ1-2; D is perhaps TRBD1 (5 bases). The CDR3 covers 15 residues. The V end was cut by 3 bases, the J end by 8 bases, with 20 bases between. Per germline, CDR1 SGDLS and CDR2 YYNGEE. Here the CDR3 reads CASSGGGSLPRGYTF. In DNA form, the CDR3 reads TGTGCCAGCAGCGGGGGGGGAAGTCTTCCAAGGGGCTACACCTTC.

This clone was seen many times. One junction end does not reproduce the germline sequence, and a read error may be involved. The V and J genes are TRBV15 and TRBJ1-2; D possibly corresponds to TRBD1 (5 bases). The CDR3 contains 15 residues. Germline V gene lookup returns CDR1 LNHNV and CDR2 YYDKDF (reference sequence). CDR3 nucleotide sequence: TGTGCCACCAGCCGAGAGAGTCAGGGATTGGAGGGCTACACCTTC. Encoded protein: CATSRESQGLEGYTF.

The chain employs TRBV7-3 and TRBJ1-1; D unclear. V lost 0 bases to trimming and J lost 1 base, with 6 bases between them. Germline CDR1 reads SGHTA; CDR2 reads FQGTGA. CDR3 length: 14 amino acids. CDR3 loop: CASSLTEGNTEAFF. CDR3 in DNA: TGTGCCAGCAGCTTAACTGAGGGGAACACTGAAGCTTTCTTT. Complete variable domain (other parts from reference TRBV7-3 and TRBJ1-1): GAGVSQTPSNKVTEKGKYVELRCDPISGHTALYWYRQSLGQGPEFLIYFQGTGAADDSGLPNDRFFAVRPEGSVSTLKIQRTERGDSAVYLCASSLTEGNTEAFFGQGTRLTVV.

This chain uses TRBV2 with TRBJ2-7, with D possibly matching TRBD2 (7 bases). This CDR3 comprises 14 residues. With 6 bases removed from V and 0 bases from J, the gap between germline ends came to 12 bases. Germline CDR1 reads SNHLY; CDR2 reads FYNNEI. The CDR3 DNA is TGTGCCAGCAGGAGGGGGGGGAGCTCCTACGAGCAGTACTTC. Amino acid sequence: CASRRGGSSYEQYF.

The rearrangement joins TRBV28 to TRBJ2-3, with 13 bases aligning to TRBD2. Germline V lookup: CDR1 MDHEN, CDR2 SYDVKM. CDR3 length equals 15 residues. The V and J ends lost 7 bases and 3 bases, in that order; junction bases with no gene match: 4. The CDR3 sequence: CASTLGLAGTDTQYF. In nucleotides, the CDR3 is TGTGCCAGCACCTTGGGACTAGCGGGAACAGATACGCAGTATTTT.

V gene TRBV4-2 combines with J gene TRBJ1-2, with D tentatively TRBD1 (5 bases). Looked up from germline, CDR1 is LGHNA and CDR2 is YNFKEQ. Trimming removed 1 base from V and 5 bases from J, with 14 bases in between. The length of the CDR3 is 15 residues. CDR3 sequence reads: CASSQGAAAGYGYTF. In DNA, the CDR3 is TGTGCCAGCAGCCAAGGGGCAGCAGCAGGGTATGGCTACACCTTC.

In its sample, this clone was seen once. Different DNA sequences within this sample yield the same CDR3. CDR3 loop: CASSPPTGSYEQYF. CDR3 nucleotide sequence: TGTGCCAGCTCACCCCCGACAGGGAGCTACGAGCAGTACTTC. The chain combines TRBV18 with TRBJ2-7, with 7 nucleotides matching TRBD1. The CDR3 totals 14 residues. Unmatched junction bases numbered 5, after V lost 3 bases and J lost 3 bases. Germline lookup yields CDR1 KGHSH and CDR2 LQKENI.

This chain uses TRBV19 with TRBJ2-2, with TRBD1 identical over 7 bases. The J segment lost 5 bases and the V segment lost 4 bases, leaving 7 bases of the junction unmatched. Germline V gene lookup returns CDR1 LNHDA and CDR2 SQIVND (reference sequence). This CDR3 region has 15 residues. CDR3 loop: CASSTYRGGTGELFF. The CDR3 coding sequence is TGTGCCAGTAGTACTTACAGGGGTGGAACCGGGGAGCTGTTTTTT.